This paragraph covers one T cell receptor (beta chain) sequence. The antigen is undetermined. The junction and the germline gene differ at one end; a read error may be behind it. Each CDR3 protein gets one entry after TCRdb re-called the reads with MiXCR. The table lists around 240,000 distinct CDR3 sequences, roughly 23% of them singletons. This specimen belongs to a study of T cell repertoires in cytomegalovirus infection. About the research overall: Both CMV infection and a matching HLA type were indicated by public TCR beta signatures. Overall study results and limits: CMV carriers having the relevant HLA were flagged by cumulative public TCR beta family frequency. The ex vivo response was dominated by HLA-C-restricted CMV-specific TCR beta clonotypes.

The CDR3 covers 15 residues. Germline CDR1 LNHDA, CDR2 SQIVND (reference sequence). This receptor was obtained from a human donor in good health (CMV status not recorded). Some clones in this sample may be carry-over from other donors' samples. The rearrangement joins TRBV19 to TRBJ2-1, with 7 bases that match TRBD2. The sequenced sample was CD8+ T cells from PBMCs. CDR3 sequence reads: CASSILGAGNNKQFF. The CDR3 coding sequence is TGTGCCAGTAGTATCCTGGGAGCGGGGAACAATAAGCAGTTCTTC. Supplemented by reference TRBV19 and TRBJ2-1, the full variable domain reads DGGITQSPKYLFRKEGQNVTLSCEQNLNHDAMYWYRQDPGQGLRLIYYSQIVNDFQKGDIAEGYSVSREKKESFPLTVTSAQKNPTAFYLCASSILGAGNNKQFFGPGTRLTVL.